These T cell receptor beta chains were read from a single sample in a study of T cells after yellow fever vaccination. TCRdb reanalysed the 5' RACE reads using MiXCR and keeps one entry per CDR3 protein. The top ten clones hold about 3% of a sample with some 300,000 distinct CDR3 sequences, 8.7% of them seen once. Here the sequenced sample was CD4+ T cells sorted from PBMCs, taken 5 days after the yellow fever booster vaccination. These receptors all stem from a man between 18 and 35 years old who received the YFV17D yellow fever vaccine. Both conserved end residues are part of each CDR3.

TRBV6-5	TRBJ2-5	CASSPGRAGGETQYF
TRBV12-3/TRBV12-4	TRBJ2-5	CASSYRGGQETQYF
TRBV11-2	TRBJ1-2	CASSLGDRGRGTF
TRBV12-3/TRBV12-4	TRBJ2-1	CASSPAGGPGFHEQFF
TRBV20-1	TRBJ2-3	CSARVPGPPGTQYF
TRBV9	TRBJ2-3	CASSVAHQSLQSGTQYF
TRBV20-1	TRBJ1-1	CSAIRQDTNTEAFF
TRBV9	TRBJ2-2	CASSVIDTGELFF
TRBV7-9	TRBJ2-5	CASSPGQGLSWETQYF
TRBV15	TRBJ1-5	CATSRDRVYVQPQHF
TRBV4-3	TRBJ2-7	CASSLLASGGYEQYF
TRBV11-2	TRBJ2-7	CASSLTLHEQYF
TRBV4-1	TRBJ2-7	CASSQALAAFYEQYF
TRBV10-3	TRBJ1-1	CAIREGQGTAAEAFF
TRBV4-2	TRBJ1-4	CASSQNTEKLFF
TRBV24-1	TRBJ2-5	CATSEGGGEETQYF
TRBV10-3	TRBJ1-1	CAATQGAHTEAFF
TRBV10-3	TRBJ2-5	CAISYNQETQYF
TRBV7-2	TRBJ1-6	CASTFLDGHSPLHF
TRBV7-3	TRBJ2-2	CASQLGTGGRGELFF
TRBV12-3/TRBV12-4	TRBJ1-1	CASALRPAGGDTEAFF
TRBV7-9	TRBJ1-1	CASSTHGGRNTEAFF
TRBV6-2/TRBV6-3	TRBJ1-3	CASRSRGGQGSGNTIYF
TRBV7-2	TRBJ2-5	CASSSSGGAEETQYF
TRBV5-4	TRBJ1-2	CASSFPGQGSYGYTF
TRBV2	TRBJ2-1	CASIGLLAGRSYNEQFF
TRBV6-4	TRBJ1-1	CASRLRWAGQGHTEAFF
TRBV5-4	TRBJ2-3	CASSAGTDTDTQYF
TRBV27	TRBJ1-2	CASSFGPTRTGTNYGYTF
TRBV5-1	TRBJ2-6	CASSEGRLSSGANVLTF
TRBV9	TRBJ2-1	CASSVAASGYNEQFF
TRBV12-3/TRBV12-4	TRBJ2-5	CASSSGLAGGKLQETQYF
TRBV4-3	TRBJ2-3	CASSQIPGAAGTDTQYF
TRBV18	TRBJ2-7	CASSPPPNHYEQYF